These 14 T cell receptor beta chains originate from one sample sequenced in a study of blood T cell repertoires in COVID-19. Using immunoSEQ multiplex PCR, the repertoire was profiled, and TCRdb retains in-frame clones only, with some absent. The sample contains about 200,000 clones, about 83% of which appear only once. Sequencing was done on a sample of PBMCs or T cells enriched from blood (not recorded which). These receptors originate from a man aged 40-50 years with acute COVID-19.

This clone was observed once. The chain combines TRBV7-9 with TRBJ2-3; 8 positions agree with TRBD2. Germline V gene lookup returns CDR1 SEHNR and CDR2 FQNEAQ (reference sequence). V shed 3 bases, J shed 1 base, and the junction held 6 bases outside the gene matches. The CDR3 extends over 16 amino acids. CDR3: CASSFGLAGGTDTQYF. The CDR3 region has the DNA TGTGCCAGCAGCTTTGGACTAGCAGGTGGCACAGATACGCAGTATTTT.

This chain joins TRBV4-1 and TRBJ1-4, with a possible D match to TRBD1 (5 bases). Germline CDR1 MGHRA, CDR2 YSYEKL. Trimming removed 6 bases from V and 5 bases from J, with 10 bases in between. The CDR3 loop spans 13 amino acids. The CDR3 DNA sequence: TGCGCCAGCAGAGGGACTTACAATGAAAAACTGTTTTTT. The encoded protein is CASRGTYNEKLFF.

The chain recombines TRBV4-3 with TRBJ1-5; D not certain. Germline loops: CDR1 LGHNA, CDR2 YSLEER. This CDR3 comprises 15 residues. Deletions cut 0 bases from V and 5 bases from J, with 11 bases between. The chain's CDR3 is CASSQESGLYQPQHF. CDR3 nucleotides: TGCGCCAGCAGCCAAGAGTCAGGCCTCTATCAGCCCCAGCATTTT.

This clone was counted once. The chain is built from TRBV19 and TRBJ1-2; TRBD1 matches at 9 bases. This CDR3 spans 14 amino acids. The germline CDR1 and CDR2 sequences are LNHDA and SQIVND (reference sequence). The V and J ends lost 7 bases and 2 bases, in that order; junction bases with no gene match: 5. The CDR3 region is CASKKGQGNYGYTF. CDR3 in DNA: TGTGCCAGTAAGAAAGGACAGGGGAACTATGGCTACACCTTC.

The J gene is TRBJ2-3, the V gene TRBV7-9, with unresolved D. This CDR3 spans 13 amino acids. Germline V gene data show CDR1 as SEHNR and CDR2 as FQNEAQ (reference sequence). Trimming took off 9 bases at V and 4 bases at J, with 14 bases between the two ends. CDR3 amino acids: CASSSRGADTQYF. DNA of the CDR3: TGTGCCAGTAGTAGTCGTGGTGCAGATACGCAGTATTTT.

J is TRBJ2-3 and V is TRBV7-9; D uncertain. CDR1 and CDR2 (germline): SEHNR, FQNEAQ (reference sequence). V dropped 2 bases and J dropped 0 bases, with 9 bases sitting between them. The CDR3 length is 15 residues. The DNA for the CDR3 is TGTGCCAGCAGCTTATCTATCATTAGCACAGATACGCAGTATTTT. Residues: CASSLSIISTDTQYF.

The rearrangement joins TRBV30 to TRBJ2-1; no reliable D call. The CDR3 is 11 residues long. The V gene's germline CDR1 is GTSNPN and CDR2 SVGIG (reference sequence). The V end lost 1 base, the J end lost 6 bases, and 4 bases lay between the germline ends. This CDR3 is CAWSASNEQFF. In nucleotides, the CDR3 is TGTGCCTGGAGTGCGAGCAATGAGCAGTTCTTC.

The V gene is TRBV19, the J gene TRBJ2-7; 8 bases are shared with TRBD1. With V trimmed by 3 bases and J by 0 bases, 1 base remained unmatched. The CDR3 is made up of 14 amino acids. Germline CDR1 LNHDA, CDR2 SQIVND (reference sequence). CDR3 bases: TGTGCCAGTAGTATGGGGACAGGCTCCTACGAGCAGTACTTC. Encoded protein: CASSMGTGSYEQYF.

On this clone itself: Other DNA variants within this sample encode the same CDR3. Here the CDR3 reads CAWSRDSNQPQHF. The DNA of the CDR3 is TGTGCCTGGAGTCGGGATAGCAATCAGCCCCAGCATTTT. J is TRBJ1-5 and V is TRBV30; D unclear. The germline CDR1 and CDR2 sequences are GTSNPN and SVGIG (reference sequence). Trimming shortened V by 2 bases and J by 0 bases, and 5 bases separated the two germline ends. The CDR3 is 13 residues long.

DNA of the CDR3: TGTGCCAGCAGCTCGTTGGGAGGGGCATGGACCACCGGGGAGCTGTTTTTT. Amino acids: CASSSLGGAWTTGELFF. V is TRBV5-6 and J is TRBJ2-2; 7 positions agree with TRBD2. Per germline, CDR1 SGHDT and CDR2 YYEEEE. With 3 bases clipped from V and 4 bases from J, the junction kept 12 bases outside the gene matches. The CDR3 is made up of 17 amino acids.

This chain joins TRBV4-1 and TRBJ2-2; D is unresolved. The CDR3 covers 14 residues. Germline V gene sequence: CDR1 MGHRA, CDR2 YSYEKL. With 4 bases removed from V and 7 bases from J, the gap between germline ends came to 13 bases. CDR3 loop: CASSPLPSGGELFF. The DNA for the CDR3 is TGCGCCAGCAGCCCACTACCATCCGGCGGGGAGCTGTTTTTT.

Turning to this clone: At the DNA level, this CDR3 is encoded by other sequences in the same sample as well. This rearrangement joins TRBV25-1 to TRBJ1-2, with D maybe TRBD1 (5 bases). There are 12 residues in the CDR3. Trimming took off 6 bases at V and 7 bases at J, with 12 bases between the two ends. CDR1 is MGHDK, CDR2 SYGVNS, per germline. The CDR3 here is CASSRGFLGYTF. CDR3 sequence (DNA): TGTGCCAGCAGCCGGGGGTTTCTTGGCTACACCTTC.

The V gene is TRBV2, the J gene TRBJ1-5; D not certain. V dropped 4 bases and J dropped 13 bases, with 11 bases sitting between them. CDR1 and CDR2 from the germline V gene are SNHLY and FYNNEI. The CDR3 is made up of 11 amino acids. The CDR3 sequence: CASSGGHSQHF. In nucleotides, the CDR3 is TGTGCCAGCAGTGGAGGCCATTCGCAGCATTTT.

This chain links TRBV7-5 with TRBJ1-4; the table calls TRBD1, which could not be checked here. TRBV7-5 is deemed a pseudogene. This CDR3 is built from 18 residues. The DNA for the CDR3 is TGTGCCAGAAGCACAAGCGGTTGGCAGGGGGAGGTCGATGAAAAACTGTTTTTT. It codes for CARSTSGWQGEVDEKLFF.